This T cell receptor (beta chain) was identified in a study of blood T cell repertoires in COVID-19. The trim removed 5 bases at V and 5 bases at J, leaving 5 bases unmatched. The CDR3 has 14 amino acids. Germline assignment: CDR1 SEHNR and CDR2 FQNEAQ (reference sequence). The study recruited exposed participants who had met a COVID-19 case within 2 weeks before entry. Clones were sequenced by immunoSEQ multiplex PCR, and TCRdb holds only the in-frame ones, with some missing. The profile shows roughly 270,000 clones, around 83% of them singletons. This clonotype was obtained from a man aged 40-49 years who had been exposed to COVID-19. Material for sequencing was PBMCs or T cells enriched from blood (not recorded which). This chain links TRBV7-9 with TRBJ2-5, with 10 positions matching TRBD2. The CDR3 DNA follows: TGTGCCAGCAGCGCCAGACTAGCGGGCGAGACCCAGTACTTC. Its protein is CASSARLAGETQYF.